A selection of T cell receptor beta chains follows, all from one sample in a study of cytomegalovirus exposure and HLA in healthy donors. Assay used: immunoSEQ multiplex PCR; TCRdb lists only in-frame clones, some missing. The data contain approximately 140,000 clones, around 80% of them singletons. Material: PBMCs. The receptor source for this set is a man in his thirties or forties in good health and CMV-seronegative. Both conserved end residues are part of each CDR3. D genes are given only for firm matches. Clone size is shown for a subset of rows, as once, few, many or a class of expanded clone.

abundance	d_gene	v_gene	j_gene	CDR3aa	CDR3nt
NA	NA	TRBV10-2	TRBJ2-7	CASRGGGGGEISYEQYF	TGCGCCAGCAGGGGGGGAGGAGGGGGCGAAATCTCCTACGAGCAGTACTTC
NA	NA	TRBV9	TRBJ2-2	CASSVGGGTGELFF	TGTGCCAGCAGCGTAGGTGGAGGTACCGGGGAGCTGTTTTTT
NA	NA	TRBV18	TRBJ1-2	CASSPGGRNYGYTF	TGTGCCAGCTCACCGGGGGGGAGGAACTATGGCTACACCTTC
NA	NA	TRBV5-1	TRBJ1-5	CASRQGTAGNQPQHF	TGCGCCAGCAGGCAGGGTACGGCAGGCAATCAGCCCCAGCATTTT
NA	NA	TRBV2	TRBJ2-5	CASSVRDRETQYF	TGTGCCAGCAGTGTCAGGGATAGGGAGACCCAGTACTTC
NA	NA	TRBV6-6	TRBJ1-4	CASSVQANEKLFF	TGTGCCAGCAGTGTACAGGCTAATGAAAAACTGTTTTTT
NA	NA	TRBV5-1	TRBJ1-4	CASSLHGSGNEKLFF	TGCGCCAGCAGCTTGCATGGATCGGGTAATGAAAAACTGTTTTTT
once	NA	TRBV2	TRBJ1-1	CASSREGRMNTEAFF	TGTGCCAGCAGTAGAGAGGGCAGAATGAACACTGAAGCTTTCTTT
once	NA	TRBV13	TRBJ1-2	CASSPKGIRSVGYTF	TGTGCCAGCAGCCCCAAGGGGATTAGGAGTGTAGGCTACACCTTC
NA	NA	TRBV30	TRBJ2-2	CACRRELGTGELFF	TGTGCCTGTAGACGGGAGTTGGGCACCGGGGAGCTGTTTTTT
NA	TRBD1	TRBV5-1	TRBJ2-7	CASSLGQGISYEQYF	TGCGCCAGCAGCCTGGGACAGGGGATCTCCTACGAGCAGTACTTC
few	TRBD2	TRBV5-1	TRBJ2-3	CASSLGGTSGIYSTDTQYF	TGCGCCAGCAGCTTGGGTGGGACTAGCGGAATCTATAGCACAGATACGCAGTATTTT
NA	TRBD1	TRBV13	TRBJ1-2	CASSSQGAGYGYTF	TGTGCCAGCAGCTCTCAGGGGGCTGGCTATGGCTACACCTTC
NA	TRBD1	TRBV28	TRBJ1-1	CASSKTGTGWTEAFF	TGTGCCAGCAGTAAAACCGGGACAGGGTGGACTGAAGCTTTCTTT
NA	TRBD2	TRBV6-5	TRBJ2-3	CASSSSGRAPQYF	TGTGCCAGCAGTTCTAGCGGGAGGGCCCCGCAGTATTTT
NA	TRBD1	TRBV6-5	TRBJ1-1	CASTPRTGKEAFF	TGTGCCAGCACACCCCGGACAGGGAAGGAAGCTTTCTTT
NA	TRBD1	TRBV19	TRBJ2-2	CASSPTGVAGELFF	TGTGCCAGTAGTCCAACAGGGGTGGCCGGGGAGCTGTTTTTT
NA	TRBD1	TRBV6-5	TRBJ1-2	CASSSIMTGSPGGYTF	TGTGCCAGCAGTTCCATCATGACAGGGTCCCCTGGTGGCTACACCTTC
NA	TRBD1	TRBV10-3	TRBJ2-7	CAIRGQGRFSYEQYF	TGTGCCATCAGGGGACAGGGTCGTTTTTCCTACGAGCAGTACTTC
once	NA	TRBV30	TRBJ1-3	CAWSVLRRGSSGNTIYF	TGTGCCTGGAGTGTACTTCGACGAGGAAGCTCTGGAAACACCATATATTTT
NA	TRBD2	TRBV7-8	TRBJ2-1	CASSPGLAVTSYNEQFF	TGTGCCAGCAGCCCGGGACTAGCGGTGACCTCCTACAATGAGCAGTTCTTC
NA	TRBD1	TRBV4-2	TRBJ2-1	CASSQDEWGQGLNEQFF	TGTGCCAGCAGCCAAGATGAATGGGGACAGGGGTTGAATGAGCAGTTCTTC
NA	TRBD1	TRBV11-2	TRBJ2-7	CASSLAGTAYEQYF	TGTGCCAGCAGCTTAGCCGGGACAGCCTACGAGCAGTACTTC
NA	TRBD1	TRBV2	TRBJ2-1	CASRYGTGAYNEQFF	TGTGCCAGCAGGTACGGGACAGGGGCGTACAATGAGCAGTTCTTC
NA	NA	TRBV7-9	TRBJ2-1	CASSLAWTDYNEQFF	TGTGCCAGCAGCTTAGCTTGGACAGATTACAATGAGCAGTTCTTC
NA	TRBD1	TRBV18	TRBJ1-5	CATWTGAFNQPQHF	TGTGCCACATGGACAGGGGCCTTCAATCAGCCCCAGCATTTT
NA	NA	TRBV5-4	TRBJ1-2	CASSFDLEGYTF	TGTGCCAGCAGCTTTGACCTAGAGGGCTACACCTTC
once	TRBD2	TRBV4-2	TRBJ2-2	CASSQDGTITGELFF	TGTGCCAGCAGCCAAGATGGGACTATAACCGGGGAGCTGTTTTTT